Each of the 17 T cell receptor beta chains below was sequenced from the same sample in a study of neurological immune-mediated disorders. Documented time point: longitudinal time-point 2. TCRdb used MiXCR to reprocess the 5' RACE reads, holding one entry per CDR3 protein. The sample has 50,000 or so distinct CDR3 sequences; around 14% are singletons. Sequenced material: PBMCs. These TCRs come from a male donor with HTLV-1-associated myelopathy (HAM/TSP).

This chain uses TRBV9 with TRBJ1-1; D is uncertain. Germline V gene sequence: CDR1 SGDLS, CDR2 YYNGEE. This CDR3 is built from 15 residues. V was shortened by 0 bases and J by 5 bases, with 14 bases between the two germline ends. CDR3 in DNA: TGTGCCAGCAGCGTAGTAGGCGGCGCGGGAACTGAAGCTTTCTTT. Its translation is CASSVVGGAGTEAFF. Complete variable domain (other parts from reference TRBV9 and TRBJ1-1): DSGVTQTPKHLITATGQRVTLRCSPRSGDLSVYWYQQSLDQGLQFLIQYYNGEERAKGNILERFSAQQFPDLHSELNLSSLELGDSALYFCASSVVGGAGTEAFFGQGTRLTVV.

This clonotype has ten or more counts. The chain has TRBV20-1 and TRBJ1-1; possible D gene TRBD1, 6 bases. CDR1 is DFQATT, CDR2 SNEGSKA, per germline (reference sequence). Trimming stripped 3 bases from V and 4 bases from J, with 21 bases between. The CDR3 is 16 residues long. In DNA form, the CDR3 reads TGCAGTGCTAGTATGGGGGCTCAGGGATATATCACTGAAGCTTTCTTT. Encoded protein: CSASMGAQGYITEAFF.

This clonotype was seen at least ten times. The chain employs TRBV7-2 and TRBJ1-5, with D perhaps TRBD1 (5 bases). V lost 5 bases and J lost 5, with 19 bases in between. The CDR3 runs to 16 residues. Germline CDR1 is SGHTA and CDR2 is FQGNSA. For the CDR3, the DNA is TGTGCCAGCAGCGACGGGGCAGGGTTTGTATATCAGCCCCAGCATTTT. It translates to CASSDGAGFVYQPQHF.

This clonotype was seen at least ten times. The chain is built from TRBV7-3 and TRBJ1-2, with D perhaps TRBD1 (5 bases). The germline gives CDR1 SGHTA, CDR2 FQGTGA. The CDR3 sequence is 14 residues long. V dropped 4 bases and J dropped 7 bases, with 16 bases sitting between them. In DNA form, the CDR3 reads TGTGCCAGCAGCTACGGGGCCTCCCCATCTGGCTACACCTTC. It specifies CASSYGASPSGYTF.

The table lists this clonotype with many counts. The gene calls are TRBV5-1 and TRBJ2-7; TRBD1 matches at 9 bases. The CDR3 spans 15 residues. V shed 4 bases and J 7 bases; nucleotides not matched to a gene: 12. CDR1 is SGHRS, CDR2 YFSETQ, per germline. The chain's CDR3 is CASSATGGAVSEQYF. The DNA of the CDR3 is TGCGCCAGCAGCGCCACAGGGGGCGCCGTTTCTGAGCAGTACTTC.

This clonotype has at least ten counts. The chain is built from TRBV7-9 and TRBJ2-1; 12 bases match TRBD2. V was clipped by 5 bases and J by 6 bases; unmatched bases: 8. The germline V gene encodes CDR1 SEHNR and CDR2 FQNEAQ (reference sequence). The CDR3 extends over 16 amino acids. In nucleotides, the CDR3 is TGTGCCAGCAGCCTCCTAGCGGGGGGGCAGGGCAATGAGCAGTTCTTC. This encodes CASSLLAGGQGNEQFF.

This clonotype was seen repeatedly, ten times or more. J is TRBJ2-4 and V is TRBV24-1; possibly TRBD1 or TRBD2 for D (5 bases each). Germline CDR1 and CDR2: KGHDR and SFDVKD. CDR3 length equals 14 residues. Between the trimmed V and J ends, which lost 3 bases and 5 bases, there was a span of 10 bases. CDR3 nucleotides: TGTGCCACCAGTGATCCGGGACCTCAAAACATTCAGTACTTC. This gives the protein CATSDPGPQNIQYF.

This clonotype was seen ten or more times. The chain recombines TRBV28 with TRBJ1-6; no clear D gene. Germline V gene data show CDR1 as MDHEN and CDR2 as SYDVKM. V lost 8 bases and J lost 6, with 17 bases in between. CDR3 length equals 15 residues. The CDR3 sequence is CASYGREMGNSPLHF. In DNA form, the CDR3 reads TGTGCCAGCTACGGGAGGGAAATGGGTAATTCACCCCTCCACTTT.

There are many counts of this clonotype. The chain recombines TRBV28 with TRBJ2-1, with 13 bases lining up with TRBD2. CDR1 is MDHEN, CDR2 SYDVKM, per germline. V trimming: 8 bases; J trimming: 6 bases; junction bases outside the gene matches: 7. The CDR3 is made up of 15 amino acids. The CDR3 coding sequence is TGTGCCAGCCGACTAGCGGGGGGCCCTCCCAATGAGCAGTTCTTC. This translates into CASRLAGGPPNEQFF.

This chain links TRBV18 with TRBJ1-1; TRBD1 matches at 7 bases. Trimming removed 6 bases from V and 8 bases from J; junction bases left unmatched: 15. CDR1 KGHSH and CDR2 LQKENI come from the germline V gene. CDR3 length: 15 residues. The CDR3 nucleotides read TGTGCCAGCTCGCCGGAGTCGGACAGGACAGTCGAAGCTTTCTTT. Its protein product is CASSPESDRTVEAFF.

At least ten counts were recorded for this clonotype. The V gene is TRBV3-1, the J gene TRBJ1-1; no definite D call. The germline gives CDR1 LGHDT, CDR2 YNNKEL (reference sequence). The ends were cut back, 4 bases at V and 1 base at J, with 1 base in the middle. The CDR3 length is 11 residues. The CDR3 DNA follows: TGTGCCAGCAGCCGGAACACTGAAGCTTTCTTT. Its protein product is CASSRNTEAFF.

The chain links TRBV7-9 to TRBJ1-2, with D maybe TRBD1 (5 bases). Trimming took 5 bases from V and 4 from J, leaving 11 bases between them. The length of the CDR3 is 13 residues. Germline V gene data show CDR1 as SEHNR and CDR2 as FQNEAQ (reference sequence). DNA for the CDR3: TGTGCCAGCAGCCCGGGGGAAGGCTATGGCTACACCTTC. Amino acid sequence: CASSPGEGYGYTF.

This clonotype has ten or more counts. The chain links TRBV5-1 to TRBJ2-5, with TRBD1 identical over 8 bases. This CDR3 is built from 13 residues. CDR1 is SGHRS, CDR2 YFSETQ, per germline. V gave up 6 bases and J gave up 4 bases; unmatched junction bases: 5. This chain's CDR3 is CASTGGMGETQYF. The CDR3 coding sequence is TGCGCCAGCACAGGGGGCATGGGAGAGACCCAGTACTTC.

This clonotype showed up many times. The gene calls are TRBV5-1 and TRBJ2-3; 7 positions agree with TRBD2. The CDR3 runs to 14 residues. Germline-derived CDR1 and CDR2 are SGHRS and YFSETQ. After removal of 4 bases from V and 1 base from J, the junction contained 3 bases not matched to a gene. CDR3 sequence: CASSDTSGTDTQYF. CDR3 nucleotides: TGCGCCAGCAGCGACACTAGCGGCACAGATACGCAGTATTTT. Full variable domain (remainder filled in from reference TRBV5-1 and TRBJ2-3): KAGVTQTPRYLIKTRGQQVTLSCSPISGHRSVSWYQQTPGQGLQFLFEYFSETQRNKGNFPGRFSGRQFSNSRSEMNVSTLELGDSALYLCASSDTSGTDTQYFGPGTRLTVL.

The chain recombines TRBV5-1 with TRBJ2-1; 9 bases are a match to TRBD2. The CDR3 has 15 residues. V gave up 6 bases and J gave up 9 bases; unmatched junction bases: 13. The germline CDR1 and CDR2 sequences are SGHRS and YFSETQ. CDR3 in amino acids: CASTYARGGLGEQFF. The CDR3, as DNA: TGCGCCAGCACTTACGCGCGGGGGGGCCTGGGTGAGCAGTTCTTC.

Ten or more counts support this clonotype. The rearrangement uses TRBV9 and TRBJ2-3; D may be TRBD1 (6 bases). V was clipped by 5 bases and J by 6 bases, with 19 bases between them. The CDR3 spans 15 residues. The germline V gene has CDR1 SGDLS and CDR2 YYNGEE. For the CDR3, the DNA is TGTGCCAGCAGGGATGGACAGCCCGGCAGGGATACGCAGTATTTT. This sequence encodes CASRDGQPGRDTQYF.

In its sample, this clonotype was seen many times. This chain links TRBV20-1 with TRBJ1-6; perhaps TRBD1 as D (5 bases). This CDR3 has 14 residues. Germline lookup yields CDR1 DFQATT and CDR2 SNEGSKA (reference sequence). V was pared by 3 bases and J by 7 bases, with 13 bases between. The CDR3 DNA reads TGCAGTGCTAGTCCCGGGGGTAGAAATTCACCCCTCCACTTT. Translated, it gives CSASPGGRNSPLHF.